This entry is about one T cell receptor beta chain. This entry belongs to a study of blood T cell repertoires in COVID-19. Per the original data handling: Nucleated cell counts were estimated from reference gene primer amplification. Assay used: immunoSEQ multiplex PCR; TCRdb lists only in-frame clones, some missing. Clonal size and the V and J genes are those of that table, whereas D and trimming came from the DNA. Of approximately 120,000 clones in the sample, 70% to 90% were seen once. With 8 bases removed from V and 0 bases from J, the gap between germline ends came to 8 bases. This CDR3 has 14 amino acids. Germline V lookup: CDR1 LNHNV, CDR2 YYDKDF (reference sequence).

V is TRBV15 and J is TRBJ1-6; D is undetermined. Sequenced material: peripheral blood. This sequence was found in a woman of 80 years or more with acute or convalescent COVID-19. DNA for the CDR3: TGTGCCACCGGGCAAGGCTCCTATAATTCACCCCTCCACTTT. Translation: CATGQGSYNSPLHF.